This T cell receptor (beta chain) was sequenced during a study of OX40 agonist ivuxolimab in advanced cancers. On the study more broadly: Administration of intravenous ivuxolimab to patients occurred every 2 weeks at 0.01 to 10 mg/kg.

Repertoires were generated with immunoSEQ multiplex PCR, while TCRdb's copy carries only in-frame clones and drops some. Of around 80,000 clones in the sample, roughly four fifths are singletons; the top ten hold around 6.6%. Germline V gene sequence: CDR1 PRHDT, CDR2 FYEKMQ (reference sequence). V lost 3 bases and J lost 0; bases outside the gene matches: 7. This CDR3 has 16 residues. Sequencing used CD4+ or CD8+ T cells sorted from blood, obtained in a trial of the OX40 agonist ivuxolimab. The origin of this receptor is an adult with an advanced solid tumor such as melanoma, head and neck, liver or kidney cancer. This rearrangement joins TRBV13 to TRBJ1-1; TRBD1 aligns across 7 bases. The CDR3 DNA reads as TGTGCCAGCAGCTTTTTAGTGACAGGGATGAACACTGAAGCTTTCTTT. Encoded protein: CASSFLVTGMNTEAFF. Filled out from reference TRBV13 and TRBJ1-1, the complete variable domain reads AAGVIQSPRHLIKEKRETATLKCYPIPRHDTVYWYQQGPGQDPQFLISFYEKMQSDKGSIPDRFSAQQFSDYHSELNMSSLELGDSALYFCASSFLVTGMNTEAFFGQGTRLTVV.